Sequencing of this T cell receptor (beta chain) was carried out in a study of identical twins. Study results and caveats: Models predicted too little out-of-frame TCR alpha sharing in monozygotic twins.

On this clonotype: As yet, its antigen is unknown.

MiXCR, run by TCRdb on the 5' RACE reads, gives a single entry per CDR3 protein. The data contain about 890,000 distinct CDR3 sequences, roughly 12% of them singletons. The CDR3 consists of 15 residues. Germline V gives CDR1 MGHRA, CDR2 YSYEKL. The V and J ends lost 4 bases and 8 bases, in that order; junction bases with no gene match: 7. Separately, the same data were catalogued under a study of yellow fever vaccine responses in identical twins.

What was sequenced was PBMCs. This sequence originates from a woman aged 18-29 years in good health. This chain connects TRBV4-1 to TRBJ2-1, with 11 bases fitting TRBD2. CDR3 sequence reads: CASSPLAGGVHEQFF. The DNA for the CDR3 is TGCGCCAGCAGCCCTTTAGCGGGAGGGGTCCATGAGCAGTTCTTC.